This T cell receptor (beta chain) came from a study of response to subunit inactivated influenza vaccine. Whole-study results and caveats: A suggestion made by the authors is that each seasonal influenza vaccination recruits few new T cells.

There are a few counts of this clonotype. The antigen remains undetermined. MiXCR, applied by TCRdb to the RT-PCR reads, yields one record per CDR3 protein. The sample has approximately 520,000 distinct CDR3 sequences; approximately 24% are singletons. V was clipped by 3 bases and J by 2 bases, with 11 bases between them. Per germline, CDR1 DFQATT and CDR2 SNEGSKA (reference sequence). The CDR3 covers 13 residues. V usage is TRBV20-1 and J usage is TRBJ2-7; D is undetermined. This sequence originates from a man aged 50 or older who received an inactivated influenza vaccine. The material was CD4+ T cells sorted from PBMCs, obtained 4 to 6 days after vaccination. CDR3 region: CSASRQPTYEQYF. In DNA form, the CDR3 reads TGCAGTGCTAGCCGTCAACCGACCTACGAGCAGTACTTC.